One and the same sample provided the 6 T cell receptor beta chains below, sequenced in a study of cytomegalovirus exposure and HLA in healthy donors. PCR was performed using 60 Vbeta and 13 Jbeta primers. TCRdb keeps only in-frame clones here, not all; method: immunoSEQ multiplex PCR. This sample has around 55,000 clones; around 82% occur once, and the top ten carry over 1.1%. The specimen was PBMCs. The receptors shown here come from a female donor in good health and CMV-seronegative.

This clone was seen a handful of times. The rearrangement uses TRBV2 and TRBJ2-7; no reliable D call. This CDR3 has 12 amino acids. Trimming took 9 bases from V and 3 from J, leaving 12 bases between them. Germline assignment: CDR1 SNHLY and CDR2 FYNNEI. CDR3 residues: CASDGQSYEQYF. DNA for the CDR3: TGTGCCAGTGATGGGCAGAGCTACGAGCAGTACTTC.

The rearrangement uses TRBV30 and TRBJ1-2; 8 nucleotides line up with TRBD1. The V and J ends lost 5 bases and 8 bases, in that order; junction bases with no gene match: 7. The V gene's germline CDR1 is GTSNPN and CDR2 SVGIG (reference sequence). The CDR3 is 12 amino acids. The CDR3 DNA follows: TGTGCCTGGGAGCAGACAGGGGTAGGCTACACCTTC. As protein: CAWEQTGVGYTF.

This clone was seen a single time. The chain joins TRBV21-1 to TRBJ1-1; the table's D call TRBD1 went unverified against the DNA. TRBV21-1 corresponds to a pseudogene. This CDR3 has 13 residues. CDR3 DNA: TGTTTTTGGAACAGGGTTGGGAACACTGAAGCTTTCTTT. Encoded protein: CFWNRVGNTEAFF.

The DNA for the CDR3 is TGTGCCAGCAGCCTACAGGGGCTCACAGATACGCAGTATTTT. Translation: CASSLQGLTDTQYF. J is TRBJ2-3 and V is TRBV7-2; 7 bases are shared with TRBD1. Germline V gene lookup returns CDR1 SGHTA and CDR2 FQGNSA. The V gene end was trimmed by 5 bases and the J gene end by 2 bases; junction bases not matched to a gene: 4. This CDR3 is 14 amino acids long.

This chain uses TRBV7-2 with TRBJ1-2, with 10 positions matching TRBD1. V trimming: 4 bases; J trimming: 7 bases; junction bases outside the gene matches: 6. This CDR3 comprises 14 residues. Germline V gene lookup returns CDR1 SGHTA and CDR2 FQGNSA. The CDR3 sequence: CASSSTGTGAGYTF. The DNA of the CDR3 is TGTGCCAGCAGCTCGACTGGGACAGGGGCTGGCTACACCTTC.

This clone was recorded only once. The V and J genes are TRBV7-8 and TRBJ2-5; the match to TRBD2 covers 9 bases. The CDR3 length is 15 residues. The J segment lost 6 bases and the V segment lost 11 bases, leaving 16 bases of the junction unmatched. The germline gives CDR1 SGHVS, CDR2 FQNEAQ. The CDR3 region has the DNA TGTGCCGGTGGGGGGGAGCGGGGGGCTGGAAAGACCCAGTACTTC. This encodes CAGGGERGAGKTQYF.